The clone carrying this T cell receptor (beta chain) occurred once. Its matching antigen is unknown. The PCR contained 60 Vbeta and 13 Jbeta primers. The authors' processing: In a later analysis, approximately 80 million unique TCR beta chains included roughly 11 million shared by two or more donors. Repertoires were generated with immunoSEQ multiplex PCR, while TCRdb's copy carries only in-frame clones and drops some. V and J calls and clone size are as listed in that table; D and trimming were resolved from the DNA. The data contain about 180,000 clones, roughly 80% of them singletons. The germline V gene has CDR1 ENHRY and CDR2 SYGVKD. Deletions cut 3 bases from V and 11 bases from J, with 13 bases between. The CDR3 is 12 residues long. These data are taken from a study of cytomegalovirus exposure and HLA in healthy donors. Study details: Genotyping of 400 or so donors showed that over 80% belonged to the Caucasian-associated ancestry cluster.

Study results and caveats: The authors later linked a missense DCLRE1C variant to TCR beta V- and J-gene trimming.

Sequencing used PBMCs. The chain links TRBV10-3 to TRBJ1-2; D remains ambiguous. The clonotype comes from a boy aged 2 to 9 in good health and CMV-seronegative. CDR3 sequence: CAISEGLLWYTF. The DNA for the CDR3 is TGTGCCATCAGTGAAGGACTACTTTGGTACACCTTC.